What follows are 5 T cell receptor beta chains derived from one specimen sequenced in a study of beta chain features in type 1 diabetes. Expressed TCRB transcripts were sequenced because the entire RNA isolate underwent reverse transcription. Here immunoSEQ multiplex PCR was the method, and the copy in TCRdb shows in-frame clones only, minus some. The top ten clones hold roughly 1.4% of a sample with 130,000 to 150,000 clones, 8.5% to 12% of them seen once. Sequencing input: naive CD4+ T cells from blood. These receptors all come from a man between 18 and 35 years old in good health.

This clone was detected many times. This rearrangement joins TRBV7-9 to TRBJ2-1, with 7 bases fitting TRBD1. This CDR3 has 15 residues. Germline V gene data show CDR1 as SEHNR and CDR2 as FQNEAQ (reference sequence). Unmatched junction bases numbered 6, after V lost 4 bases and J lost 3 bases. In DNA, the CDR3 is TGTGCCAGCAGCTCCCCCGGGACAGTCTACAATGAGCAGTTCTTC. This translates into CASSSPGTVYNEQFF.

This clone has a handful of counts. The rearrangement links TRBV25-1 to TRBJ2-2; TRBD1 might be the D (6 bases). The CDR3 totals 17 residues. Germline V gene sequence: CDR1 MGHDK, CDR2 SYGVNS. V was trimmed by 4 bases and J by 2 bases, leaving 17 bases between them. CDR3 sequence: CASSASYRVINTGELFF. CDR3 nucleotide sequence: TGTGCCAGCAGTGCGTCTTACAGGGTGATTAACACCGGGGAGCTGTTTTTT.

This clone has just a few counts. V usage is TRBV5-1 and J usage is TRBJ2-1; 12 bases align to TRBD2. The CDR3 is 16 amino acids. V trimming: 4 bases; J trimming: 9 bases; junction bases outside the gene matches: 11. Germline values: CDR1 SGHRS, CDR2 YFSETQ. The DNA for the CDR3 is TGCGCCAGCAGCCCGCCTCCTAGCGGGGGGGCAGGTGAGCAGTTCTTC. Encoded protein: CASSPPPSGGAGEQFF.

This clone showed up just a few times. The CDR3 spells CASSPRPAANEKLFF. In nucleotides, the CDR3 is TGTGCCAGCAGCCCGCGGCCGGCAGCTAATGAAAAACTGTTTTTT. The chain links TRBV7-2 to TRBJ1-4; D is unresolved. The CDR3 length is 15 residues. The V gene's germline CDR1 is SGHTA and CDR2 FQGNSA. The V gene lost 5 bases and the J gene lost 3 bases, with 13 bases spanning the gap.

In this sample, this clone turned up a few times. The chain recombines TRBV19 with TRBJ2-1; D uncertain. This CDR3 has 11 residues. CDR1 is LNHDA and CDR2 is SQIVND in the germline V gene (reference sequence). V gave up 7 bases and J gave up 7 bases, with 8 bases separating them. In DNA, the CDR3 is TGTGCCAGTAATTCTCTAAATGAGCAGTTCTTC. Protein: CASNSLNEQFF. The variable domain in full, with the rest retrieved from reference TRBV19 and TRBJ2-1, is DGGITQSPKYLFRKEGQNVTLSCEQNLNHDAMYWYRQDPGQGLRLIYYSQIVNDFQKGDIAEGYSVSREKKESFPLTVTSAQKNPTAFYLCASNSLNEQFFGPGTRLTVL.